Below are 3 T cell receptor beta chains sequenced from a single sample in a study of shared clonotypes between healthy human individuals. This table comes from immunoSEQ multiplex PCR, and its TCRdb copy is limited to in-frame clones, with some not included. The profile shows 2 million to 2.5 million clones, 80% to 95% of them singletons. Material: naive CD4+ T cells from PBMCs. Sample subset: CD45RA+ positively selected. The receptor set was obtained from a young man in good health. Some clones in this sample may be carry-over from other donors' samples.

The CDR3 bases are TGTGCCAGCAGTGGAACAGGGAAGATGCAGCCCCAGCATTTT. It yields the protein CASSGTGKMQPQHF. The V gene is TRBV25-1, the J gene TRBJ1-5, with D possibly matching TRBD1 (6 bases). Per germline, CDR1 MGHDK and CDR2 SYGVNS. V lost 4 bases and J lost 7, with 14 bases in between. This CDR3 contains 14 residues.

This chain links TRBV28 with TRBJ1-5; D is unresolved. The CDR3 covers 13 residues. Trimming removed 3 bases at V and 4 bases at J, with 7 bases between. Germline V gives CDR1 MDHEN, CDR2 SYDVKM. The CDR3: CASSFPLNQPQHF. The CDR3 bases are TGTGCCAGCAGTTTTCCCCTGAATCAGCCCCAGCATTTT.

This chain connects TRBV2 to TRBJ1-1, with D hard to call. Germline V CDR1 and CDR2: SNHLY, FYNNEI. Trimming removed 5 bases at V and 6 bases at J, with 10 bases between. This CDR3 is 12 amino acids long. CDR3 amino acids: CASSFSGAEAFF. DNA of the CDR3: TGTGCCAGCAGTTTTAGCGGGGCTGAAGCTTTCTTT.